This entry features one T cell receptor beta chain sequence. As originally analysed: Nucleated cell counts were estimated from reference gene primer amplification. TCRdb's copy holds only in-frame clones and misses some; the assay was immunoSEQ multiplex PCR. The V and J calls and clone size were taken over from that table, and D and trimming were inferred from the DNA. The table records under 150,000 clones, about 76% of them present only once. The germline V and J ends were trimmed by 0 bases and 8 bases, with 7 bases remaining between them. CDR1 and CDR2 from the germline V gene are SNHLY and FYNNEI. The CDR3 has 12 amino acids. This entry comes from a study of blood T cell repertoires in COVID-19. About the research overall: Researchers got acute and convalescent COVID-19 samples from the United States, Italy and Spain. PBMCs, B-cell-depleted T cells, or T cells provided the cDNA or gDNA that made up the material.

This clonotype originated in a man at least 80 years old with acute or convalescent COVID-19. Sequenced: peripheral blood. V usage is TRBV2 and J usage is TRBJ1-2, with no clear D. As DNA, the CDR3 is TGTGCCAGCAGTGAAGCGGGCGTGGGCTACACCTTC. Translating it yields CASSEAGVGYTF.